This T cell receptor (beta chain) was captured in a study of cytomegalovirus exposure and HLA in healthy donors. Findings and caveats of the study: Researchers reported in a later analysis that a missense DCLRE1C variant was tied to TCR beta V- and J-gene trimming.

V was pared by 4 bases and J by 2 bases, with 13 bases between. The CDR3 is 14 amino acids. Germline values: CDR1 SGHNT, CDR2 YYREEE (reference sequence). This clone was detected only a few times. The antigen is undetermined. The PCR was carried out with 60 Vbeta primers and 13 Jbeta primers. Assay: immunoSEQ multiplex PCR; the TCRdb copy retains only in-frame clones and omits some. Of approximately 160,000 clones in the sample, over 60% were seen once. Sequenced: PBMCs. The origin of this receptor is a young woman in good health and CMV-seronegative. V and J are TRBV5-4 and TRBJ2-7; D is possibly TRBD1 (5 bases). The CDR3 region has the DNA TGTGCCAGCAGCCCTTTGGACAAGACCTACGAGCAGTACTTC. Translated, it gives CASSPLDKTYEQYF. Complete variable domain (other parts from reference TRBV5-4 and TRBJ2-7): ETGVTQSPTHLIKTRGQQVTLRCSSQSGHNTVSWYQQALGQGPQFIFQYYREEENGRGNFPPRFSGLQFPNYSSELNVNALELDDSALYLCASSPLDKTYEQYFGPGTRLTVT.